A single sample is the source of the 13 T cell receptor beta chains below, sequenced in a study of T cells expressing NK-cell markers. TCRdb processed the 5' RACE reads again and assigns one entry to each CDR3 protein, with no DNA. Found here are 400,000 to 450,000 distinct CDR3 sequences; the top ten clones hold under 7.5%. Sequencing input: blood T cells: a sorted CD56 or NKG2C T cell subset, CD4+ or CD8+ T cells, or bulk PBMC T cells (not recorded which). These receptors were collected from a woman aged 18 to 75 in good health.

This sequence joins TRBV20-1 and TRBJ2-7; TCRdb proposes TRBD2, but this gene call is untestable without DNA. This CDR3 is 16 amino acids long. The germline CDR1 and CDR2 sequences are DFQATT and SNEGSKA (reference sequence). The CDR3: CSARYGPTSGFYEQYF.

The genes are TRBV28 and TRBJ1-5; TCRdb's assignment of TRBD1 cannot be checked, as there is no DNA. CDR3 length equals 16 residues. Germline V gives CDR1 MDHEN, CDR2 SYDVKM. CDR3 amino acids: CASSLNAGTSGQPQHF.

V gene TRBV4-1 combines with J gene TRBJ1-1. The CDR3 has 15 residues. The germline gives CDR1 MGHRA, CDR2 YSYEKL. The CDR3 is CASSQDFWGNTEAFF.

The V and J genes are TRBV19 and TRBJ2-2; TCRdb designates TRBD1, a call that cannot be tested without DNA. Germline V gene data show CDR1 as LNHDA and CDR2 as SQIVND (reference sequence). The CDR3 spans 16 residues. CDR3 amino acids: CASSMGRDLNTGELFF. Together with reference TRBV19 and TRBJ2-2, the CDR3 gives the full variable domain: DGGITQSPKYLFRKEGQNVTLSCEQNLNHDAMYWYRQDPGQGLRLIYYSQIVNDFQKGDIAEGYSVSREKKESFPLTVTSAQKNPTAFYLCASSMGRDLNTGELFFGEGSRLTVL.

This chain connects TRBV12-3 or TRBV12-4 to TRBJ2-7; without DNA, the TCRdb call of TRBD1 cannot be checked. This CDR3 comprises 14 residues. The chain's CDR3 is CASSFRGGGYEQYF.

The chain is built from TRBV20-1 and TRBJ2-5; the D gene TCRdb calls, TRBD2, cannot be checked with no DNA. The CDR3 extends over 15 amino acids. Germline V gene sequence: CDR1 DFQATT, CDR2 SNEGSKA (reference sequence). This CDR3 is CSARGVRGGQETQYF.

The CDR3 is CASSQGQANTGELFF. The rearrangement uses TRBV7-9 and TRBJ2-2; checking the TCRdb D call of TRBD1 is not possible without DNA. Germline CDR1 is SEHNR and CDR2 is FQNEAQ (reference sequence). CDR3 length equals 15 residues.

The chain carries TRBV12-3 or TRBV12-4 and TRBJ2-7; TCRdb returns TRBD1, unconfirmable since there is no DNA. CDR3 length: 15 amino acids. The CDR3 is CASSRLSVGAREQYF.

The J gene is TRBJ1-6, the V gene TRBV7-2; without DNA, the TCRdb call of TRBD1 cannot be checked. Germline-derived CDR1 and CDR2 are SGHTA and FQGNSA. This CDR3 has 13 amino acids. The CDR3 loop is CATAGIGNSPLHF.

The rearrangement links TRBV24-1 to TRBJ2-2; the TCRdb D gene call, TRBD2, has no DNA to confirm it. Germline V gene data show CDR1 as KGHDR and CDR2 as SFDVKD. This CDR3 has 16 amino acids. The CDR3 here is CATSDFSLSPPGELFF.

CDR3 sequence reads: CASSSRDIPLNTEAFF. The chain carries TRBV7-8 and TRBJ1-1; the D call of TRBD1 rests on TCRdb alone, since no DNA is present to check it. CDR3 length equals 16 residues. The V gene's germline CDR1 is SGHVS and CDR2 FQNEAQ.

The rearrangement links TRBV5-6 to TRBJ2-3; without DNA, the TCRdb call of TRBD2 cannot be checked. The germline CDR1 and CDR2 sequences are SGHDT and YYEEEE. The CDR3 loop spans 15 amino acids. The CDR3 sequence is CASSSSGARGDTQYF.

The J gene is TRBJ1-2, the V gene TRBV12-3 or TRBV12-4; TCRdb designates TRBD1, a call that cannot be tested without DNA. There are 15 residues in the CDR3. CDR3 protein: CASSVGGRGRSPYTF.